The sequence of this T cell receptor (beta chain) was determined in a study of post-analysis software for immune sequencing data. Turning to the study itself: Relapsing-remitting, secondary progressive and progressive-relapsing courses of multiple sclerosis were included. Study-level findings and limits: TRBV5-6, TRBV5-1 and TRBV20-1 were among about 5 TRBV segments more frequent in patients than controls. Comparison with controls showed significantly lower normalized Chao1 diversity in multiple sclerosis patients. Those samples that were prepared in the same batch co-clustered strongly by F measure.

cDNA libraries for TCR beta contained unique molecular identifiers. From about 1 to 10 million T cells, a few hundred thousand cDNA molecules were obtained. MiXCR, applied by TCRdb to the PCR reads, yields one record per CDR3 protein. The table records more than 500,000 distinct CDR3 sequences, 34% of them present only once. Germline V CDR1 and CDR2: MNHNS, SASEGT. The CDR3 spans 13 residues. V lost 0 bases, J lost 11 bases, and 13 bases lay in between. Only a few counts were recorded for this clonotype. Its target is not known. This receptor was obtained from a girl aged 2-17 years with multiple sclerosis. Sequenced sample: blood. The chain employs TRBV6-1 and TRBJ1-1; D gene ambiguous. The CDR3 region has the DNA TGTGCCAGCAGTGAAGCCCCTCGTCTGGTTGCTTTCTTT. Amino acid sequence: CASSEAPRLVAFF.